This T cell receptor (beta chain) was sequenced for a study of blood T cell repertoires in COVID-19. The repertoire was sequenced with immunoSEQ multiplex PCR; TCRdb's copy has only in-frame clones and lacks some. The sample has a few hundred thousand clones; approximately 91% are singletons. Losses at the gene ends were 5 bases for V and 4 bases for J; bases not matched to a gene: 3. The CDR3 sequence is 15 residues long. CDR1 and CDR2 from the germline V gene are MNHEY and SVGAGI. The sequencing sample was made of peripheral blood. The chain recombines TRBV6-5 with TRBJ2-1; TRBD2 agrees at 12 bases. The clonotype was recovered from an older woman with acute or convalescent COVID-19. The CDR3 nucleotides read TGTGCCAGCAGTCAACTAGCGGGAGGTTACAATGAGCAGTTCTTC. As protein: CASSQLAGGYNEQFF.